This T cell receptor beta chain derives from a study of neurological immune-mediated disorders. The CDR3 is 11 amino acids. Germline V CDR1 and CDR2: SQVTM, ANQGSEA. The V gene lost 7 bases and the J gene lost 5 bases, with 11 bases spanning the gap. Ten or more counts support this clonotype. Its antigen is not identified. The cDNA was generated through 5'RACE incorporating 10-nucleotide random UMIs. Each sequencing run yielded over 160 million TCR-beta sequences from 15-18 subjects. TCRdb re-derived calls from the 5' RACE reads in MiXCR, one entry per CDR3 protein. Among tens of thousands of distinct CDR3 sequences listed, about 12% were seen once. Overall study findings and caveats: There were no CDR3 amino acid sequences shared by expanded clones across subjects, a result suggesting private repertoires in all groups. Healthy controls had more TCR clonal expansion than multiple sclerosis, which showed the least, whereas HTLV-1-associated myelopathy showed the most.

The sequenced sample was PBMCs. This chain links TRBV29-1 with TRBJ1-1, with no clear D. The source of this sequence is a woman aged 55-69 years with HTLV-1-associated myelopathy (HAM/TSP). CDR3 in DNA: TGCAGCGCTGACCAAGGAACTGAAGCTTTCTTT. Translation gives CSADQGTEAFF.